Following are 15 T cell receptor beta chains from one sample sequenced in a study of cytomegalovirus exposure and HLA in healthy donors. Libraries were prepared by immunoSEQ multiplex PCR; TCRdb keeps only in-frame clonotypes and omits some of them. The table records fewer than 120,000 clones, about nine tenths of them present only once. Sequencing was done on a sample of PBMCs. These receptors were collected from a woman in her late teens or twenties in good health and CMV-seronegative.

This chain uses TRBV5-4 with TRBJ2-5; the D gene is possibly TRBD1 (5 bases). The V end was cut by 3 bases, the J end by 0 bases, with 9 bases between. The V gene's germline CDR1 is SGHNT and CDR2 YYREEE (reference sequence). This CDR3 region has 14 residues. CDR3 nucleotide sequence: TGTGCCAGCAGCTCCCGACAGAACCAAGAGACCCAGTACTTC. Translating gives CASSSRQNQETQYF.

This clone was seen only once. This rearrangement joins TRBV9 to TRBJ2-1, with D perhaps matching TRBD2 (6 bases). Germline loops: CDR1 SGDLS, CDR2 YYNGEE. Trimming removed 0 bases at V and 4 bases at J, with 14 bases between. The CDR3 contains 16 residues. CDR3 bases: TGTGCCAGCAGCGTAGCAGTAGTGCGGGGTTACAATGAGCAGTTCTTC. Its translation: CASSVAVVRGYNEQFF. The whole variable domain, filled in from reference TRBV9 and TRBJ2-1, reads DSGVTQTPKHLITATGQRVTLRCSPRSGDLSVYWYQQSLDQGLQFLIQYYNGEERAKGNILERFSAQQFPDLHSELNLSSLELGDSALYFCASSVAVVRGYNEQFFGPGTRLTVL.

The J gene is TRBJ1-2, the V gene TRBV19, with a possible D match to TRBD1 (6 bases). The V gene lost 3 bases and the J gene lost 7 bases, with 18 bases spanning the gap. Germline V gene lookup returns CDR1 LNHDA and CDR2 SQIVND (reference sequence). The CDR3 runs 15 residues. CDR3 DNA sequence: TGTGCCAGTAGTATTCGCCTGGACAGCGGGAGTGGCTACACCTTC. Residues: CASSIRLDSGSGYTF.

J is TRBJ1-4 and V is TRBV27; 7 positions match TRBD1. Germline V gene sequence: CDR1 MNHEY, CDR2 SMNVEV (reference sequence). The length of the CDR3 is 13 residues. Trimming cost V 4 bases and J 6 bases; bases outside gene matches: 2. The CDR3 region has the DNA TGTGCCAGCAGTTCCGGACAGGATGAAAAACTGTTTTTT. This sequence encodes CASSSGQDEKLFF.

V is TRBV27 and J is TRBJ2-5, with D tentatively TRBD2 (6 bases). There are 13 residues in the CDR3. V gave up 5 bases and J gave up 5 bases, with 12 bases separating them. The germline V gene has CDR1 MNHEY and CDR2 SMNVEV (reference sequence). The DNA for the CDR3 is TGTGCCAGCAGTCCCTCAGGGAGGGAGACCCAGTACTTC. Translation: CASSPSGRETQYF.

The chain employs TRBV7-8 and TRBJ1-2, with a tentative D call TRBD1 (6 bases). Germline values: CDR1 SGHVS, CDR2 FQNEAQ. V was clipped by 5 bases and J by 4 bases, with 23 bases between them. CDR3 length: 17 residues. CDR3 bases: TGTGCCAGCAGCCGATCGGGTGGGGGCGGAATAGGCTATGGCTACACCTTC. Translating gives CASSRSGGGGIGYGYTF.

The CDR3 loop is CASSFAGQGVYGYTF. The CDR3 coding sequence is TGTGCCAGCAGCTTCGCGGGACAGGGGGTCTATGGCTACACCTTC. This chain uses TRBV11-1 with TRBJ1-2, with 11 bases aligning to TRBD1. This CDR3 comprises 15 residues. Germline V lookup: CDR1 SGHAT, CDR2 FQDESV (reference sequence). V shed 3 bases, J shed 4 bases, and the junction held 4 bases outside the gene matches.

This rearrangement joins TRBV28 to TRBJ1-2; 9 positions agree with TRBD1. Germline CDR1 and CDR2: MDHEN and SYDVKM. V trimming: 8 bases; J trimming: 4 bases; junction bases outside the gene matches: 8. This CDR3 region has 14 residues. The DNA for the CDR3 is TGTGCCAGCGGTCCGGGACAGGGTGGCTATGGCTACACCTTC. Translated: CASGPGQGGYGYTF.

V is TRBV15 and J is TRBJ2-3, with TRBD2 matching 8 bases. CDR1 LNHNV and CDR2 YYDKDF come from the germline V gene (reference sequence). This CDR3 is 17 amino acids long. V lost 3 bases, J lost 4 bases, and 12 bases stayed unmatched. The chain's CDR3 is CATSRDWTSSGADTQYF. In DNA, the CDR3 is TGTGCCACCAGCAGGGACTGGACTAGCAGTGGGGCAGATACGCAGTATTTT.

The table lists this clone with a count of one. The chain recombines TRBV4-3 with TRBJ2-5; 7 nucleotides agree with TRBD2. There are 16 residues in the CDR3. V shed 4 bases and J 4 bases; nucleotides not matched to a gene: 12. Germline CDR1 LGHNA, CDR2 YSLEER. CDR3: CASSPSGNSGGETQYF. CDR3 DNA sequence: TGCGCCAGCAGCCCCTCCGGGAATTCGGGAGGAGAGACCCAGTACTTC.

This chain links TRBV7-2 with TRBJ2-7, with 10 bases fitting TRBD2. The V gene end was trimmed by 5 bases and the J gene end by 4 bases; junction bases not matched to a gene: 14. The V gene's germline CDR1 is SGHTA and CDR2 FQGNSA. The length of the CDR3 is 17 residues. CDR3 nucleotides: TGTGCCAGCAGCGCTCCGAGACGGGGACTAGCGTGGTACGAGCAGTACTTC. It encodes CASSAPRRGLAWYEQYF.

V is TRBV7-8 and J is TRBJ2-1; 10 bases align to TRBD2. The J segment lost 3 bases and the V segment lost 2 bases, leaving 4 bases of the junction unmatched. Germline-derived CDR1 and CDR2 are SGHVS and FQNEAQ. There are 16 residues in the CDR3. CDR3 region: CASSLIAGGIYNEQFF. The CDR3, as DNA: TGTGCCAGCAGCTTAATAGCGGGGGGCATCTACAATGAGCAGTTCTTC.

The genes are TRBV7-8 and TRBJ1-3; D unclear. V was cut by 0 bases and J by 0 bases, with 12 bases left in between. This CDR3 has 17 amino acids. Germline V gene sequence: CDR1 SGHVS, CDR2 FQNEAQ. CDR3 in amino acids: CASSLARFEFSGNTIYF. The CDR3, as DNA: TGTGCCAGCAGCTTAGCGCGGTTTGAATTCTCTGGAAACACCATATATTTT.

The CDR3 spells CATTSSPGDEQYF. In nucleotides, the CDR3 is TGTGCCACAACCTCTAGCCCGGGTGATGAGCAGTACTTC. The V gene is TRBV2, the J gene TRBJ2-7; a weak D match, TRBD2 (5 bases). The CDR3 loop spans 13 amino acids. CDR1 and CDR2 from the germline V gene are SNHLY and FYNNEI. Trimming pared 10 bases from V and 7 bases from J, leaving 20 bases between.

V and J are TRBV18 and TRBJ2-7; D perhaps matches TRBD2 (5 bases). Germline lookup yields CDR1 KGHSH and CDR2 LQKENI. This CDR3 contains 17 residues. V lost 5 bases and J 0 bases, leaving 20 bases between the germline ends. CDR3 sequence reads: CASSASYSGKSSYEQYF. CDR3 nucleotide sequence: TGTGCCAGCTCAGCTAGCTACTCCGGGAAAAGCTCCTACGAGCAGTACTTC.